What follows is one T cell receptor (beta chain) and its context. What it binds is not known. Expressed TCRB transcripts were sequenced because the isolated RNA had all been reverse transcribed beforehand. Profiled with immunoSEQ multiplex PCR; TCRdb holds only in-frame clones, not every one. This sample yields 350,000 to 450,000 clones, of which approximately 15% are seen a single time; approximately 0.035% belongs to the top ten. These data are taken from a study of beta chain features in type 1 diabetes. Whole-study findings and limits: In type 1 diabetes patients, VDJ junctions had fewer insertions; deletions at these junctions were more frequent. A closer apparent resemblance between naive, central memory and Treg TCRB repertoires was seen in patients than in healthy donors. Sequencing used cDNA, and cells with high TCR expression could therefore be over-represented.

The J segment lost 9 bases and the V segment lost 0 bases, leaving 6 bases of the junction unmatched. In germline, CDR1 is SGDLS, CDR2 YYNGEE. The CDR3 totals 15 residues. Sequenced sample: naive CD4+ T cells from blood. The sequence derives from a man aged 25 to 40 in good health. The rearrangement joins TRBV9 to TRBJ2-1; 10 bases are shared with TRBD2. CDR3 DNA: TGTGCCAGCAGCGTAGGAGCTAGCGGGAGAGTTGAGCAGTTCTTC. This translates into CASSVGASGRVEQFF.